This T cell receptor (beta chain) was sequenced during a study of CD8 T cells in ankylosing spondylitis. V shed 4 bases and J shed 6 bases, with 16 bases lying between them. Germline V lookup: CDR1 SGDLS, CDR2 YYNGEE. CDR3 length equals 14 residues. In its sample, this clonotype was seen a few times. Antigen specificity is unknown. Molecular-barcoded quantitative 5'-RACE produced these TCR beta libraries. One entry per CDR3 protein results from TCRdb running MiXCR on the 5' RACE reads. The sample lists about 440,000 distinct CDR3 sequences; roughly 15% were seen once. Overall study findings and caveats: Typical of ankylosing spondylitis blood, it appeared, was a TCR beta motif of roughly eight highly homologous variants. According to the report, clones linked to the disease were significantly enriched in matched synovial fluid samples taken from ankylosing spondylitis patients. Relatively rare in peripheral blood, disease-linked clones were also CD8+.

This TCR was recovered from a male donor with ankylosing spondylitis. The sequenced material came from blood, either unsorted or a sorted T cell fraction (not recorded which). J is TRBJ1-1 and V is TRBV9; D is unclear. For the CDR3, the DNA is TGTGCCAGCAGCCCCCAGTCCCGGAGGGCTGAAGCTTTCTTT. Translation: CASSPQSRRAEAFF.